A single sample gave rise to the 9 T cell receptor beta chains below, sequenced in a study of graft-versus-host responses after intestinal transplantation. Here immunoSEQ multiplex PCR was the method, and the copy in TCRdb shows in-frame clones only, minus some. The sample holds over 20,000 clones, roughly 89% seen once. Sequenced material: PBMCs, taken around 65 days after intestinal transplantation. These receptors all come from a human patient who received an intestinal transplant, so some T cells may come from the graft donor.

The rearrangement uses TRBV6-4 and TRBJ2-1; D remains unclear. Germline values: CDR1 MRHNA, CDR2 SNTAGT. The V end lost 7 bases, the J end lost 4 bases, and 20 bases lay between the germline ends. The CDR3 totals 16 residues. The CDR3 nucleotides read TGTGCCAGCACTGAATCCGCTACTTCGGAGTACAATGAGCAGTTCTTC. Its translation: CASTESATSEYNEQFF.

The CDR3 protein is CASSLISLGENQPQHF. CDR3 nucleotide sequence: TGTGCCAGCAGCTTGATTAGTCTAGGGGAGAACCAGCCCCAGCATTTT. The V and J genes are TRBV7-2 and TRBJ1-5; D perhaps matches TRBD1 (5 bases). V was shortened by 3 bases and J by 7 bases, with 19 bases between the two germline ends. Germline values: CDR1 SGHTA, CDR2 FQGNSA. The CDR3 runs to 16 residues.

V usage is TRBV19 and J usage is TRBJ2-1; 9 positions match TRBD2. The ends lost 6 bases at V and 9 bases at J; junction bases unmatched: 3. The CDR3 is 12 amino acids. Germline CDR1 is LNHDA and CDR2 is SQIVND (reference sequence). The CDR3 DNA is TGTGCCAGTAGCACGACTAGCGGTGAGCAGTTCTTC. It yields the protein CASSTTSGEQFF.

The chain recombines TRBV7-8 with TRBJ2-1; 10 positions match TRBD2. The CDR3 runs to 15 residues. Germline trimming cut 3 bases from V and 9 bases from J; bases unmatched to any gene: 8. Per germline, CDR1 SGHVS and CDR2 FQNEAQ. This chain's CDR3 is CASSFLAGASSEQFF. The CDR3 DNA is TGTGCCAGCAGCTTCCTAGCGGGGGCCTCCAGTGAGCAGTTCTTC.

The rearrangement joins TRBV6-1 to TRBJ1-2; unclear D gene. V gave up 2 bases and J gave up 6 bases, with 10 bases separating them. Germline loops: CDR1 MNHNS, CDR2 SASEGT. The CDR3 is 13 amino acids. The CDR3 reads CASSETDSHGYTF. CDR3 coding DNA: TGTGCCAGCAGTGAAACAGACTCCCATGGCTACACCTTC.

The chain employs TRBV5-4 and TRBJ1-2; D remains ambiguous. The CDR3 has 16 residues. Trimming stripped 6 bases from V and 3 bases from J, with 21 bases between. Looked up from germline, CDR1 is SGHNT and CDR2 is YYREEE (reference sequence). DNA of the CDR3: TGTGCCAGCAACGAAAAGGGTCTGGAGGGAGACTATGGCTACACCTTC. Its protein is CASNEKGLEGDYGYTF.

V and J are TRBV7-2 and TRBJ2-2; D remains unclear. Trimming removed 5 bases from V and 5 bases from J, with 9 bases in between. CDR1 SGHTA and CDR2 FQGNSA come from the germline V gene. The CDR3 has 13 amino acids. CDR3 sequence (DNA): TGTGCCAGCAGCCCGGTGGCGACCGGGGAGCTGTTTTTT. Its translation: CASSPVATGELFF.

The chain carries TRBV12-5 and TRBJ2-7; D perhaps matches TRBD1 (6 bases). The V gene lost 4 bases and the J gene lost 2 bases, with 15 bases spanning the gap. The CDR3 has 15 amino acids. Germline V lookup: CDR1 LGHNT, CDR2 FRNRAP. CDR3 in amino acids: CASGSPGEGPYEQYF. The DNA of the CDR3 is TGTGCTAGTGGTTCGCCAGGGGAAGGCCCCTACGAGCAGTACTTC.

The genes are TRBV2 and TRBJ2-7; D is possibly TRBD2 (6 bases). CDR1 and CDR2 from the germline V gene are SNHLY and FYNNEI. CDR3 length equals 15 residues. V was shortened by 0 bases and J by 3 bases, with 12 bases between the two germline ends. DNA for the CDR3: TGTGCCAGCAGTGAAGCGTCGGGGGATTACTACGAGCAGTACTTC. This translates into CASSEASGDYYEQYF. The whole variable domain, remainder taken from reference TRBV2 and TRBJ2-7, is EPEVTQTPSHQVTQMGQEVILRCVPISNHLYFYWYRQILGQKVEFLVSFYNNEISEKSEIFDDQFSVERPDGSNFTLKIRSTKLEDSAMYFCASSEASGDYYEQYFGPGTRLTVT.